This paragraph covers one T cell receptor beta chain sequence. This sample was included in a study of shared clonotypes between healthy human individuals. The repertoire was sequenced with immunoSEQ multiplex PCR; TCRdb's copy has only in-frame clones and lacks some. Among about 2.4 million clones listed, 80% to 95% were seen once. The V end was cut by 0 bases, the J end by 5 bases, with 7 bases between. Germline CDR1 is GTSNPN and CDR2 is SVGIG (reference sequence). The CDR3 length is 12 residues. The sample consisted of naive CD4+ T cells from PBMCs. Subset specified: CD45RA+ positively selected. The chain carries TRBV30 and TRBJ1-2, with no clear D. The origin of this receptor is a man between 18 and 35 years old in good health. Some clones in this sample may be carry-over from other donors' samples. CDR3 nucleotides: TGTGCCTGGAGTGTTCGTGATTATGGCTACACCTTC. Encoded protein: CAWSVRDYGYTF. Looking up the rest from reference TRBV30 and TRBJ1-2 gives the full variable domain: SQTIHQWPATLVQPVGSPLSLECTVEGTSNPNLYWYRQAAGRGLQLLFYSVGIGQISSEVPQNLSASRPQDRQFILSSKKLLLSDSGFYLCAWSVRDYGYTFGSGTRLTVV.